This is a list of T cell receptor beta chains from one sample in a study of post-analysis software for immune sequencing data. TCRdb redid the calling of the PCR reads with MiXCR, one entry per CDR3 protein. This repertoire shows about 770,000 distinct CDR3 sequences, just over 45% found once; its top ten account for 4.9%. The specimen sequenced was blood. These receptors came from a girl aged 10-17 years with multiple sclerosis. Both conserved end residues are part of each CDR3. D genes are given only for firm matches. Only some rows state a clone size, as once, few, many or a class for expanded clones.

clone_size	d_call	j_call	v_call	cdr3_nt	cdr3_aa
NA	NA	TRBJ1-5	TRBV12-3/TRBV12-4	TGTGCCAGCAGTTTACTCCTGGGTCCGGGAGGTGGCAATCAGCCCCAGCATTTT	CASSLLLGPGGGNQPQHF
NA	NA	TRBJ1-1	TRBV9	TGTGCCAGCAGCGTCAGTAGGGGCCCGAACACTGAAGCTTTCTTT	CASSVSRGPNTEAFF
NA	TRBD1	TRBJ2-3	TRBV20-1	TGCAGCGCGACCAGGACAGGGAGCACAGATACGCAGTATTTT	CSATRTGSTDTQYF
NA	NA	TRBJ2-2	TRBV12-3/TRBV12-4	TGTGCCAGCAGTGAAACCGGGACTTCCACCGGGGAGCTGTTTTTT	CASSETGTSTGELFF
NA	NA	TRBJ2-7	TRBV20-1	TGCAGTGCTGAGGGACCGGGACTCCTCGAGCAGTACTTC	CSAEGPGLLEQYF
few	NA	TRBJ2-7	TRBV29-1	TGCAGCGTTGAAGCCTCCCCCGGCGCCTACGAGCAGTACTTC	CSVEASPGAYEQYF
NA	NA	TRBJ2-1	TRBV29-1	TGCAGCGTTGAAGGCTCAATCAATGAGCAGTTCTTC	CSVEGSINEQFF
NA	NA	TRBJ2-5	TRBV4-3	TGCGCCAGCAGCCAAGGCCCCGAGGAGACCCAGTACTTC	CASSQGPEETQYF
NA	NA	TRBJ1-4	TRBV6-1	TGTGCCAGCAGTGGGCCGAGGTCTCCTAATGAAAAACTGTTTTTT	CASSGPRSPNEKLFF
NA	NA	TRBJ1-2	TRBV12-3/TRBV12-4	TGTGCCAGCAGCGAGAAATGGACCGCGGGCGGGGGCTACACCTTC	CASSEKWTAGGGYTF
NA	NA	TRBJ1-1	TRBV6-1	TGTGCCACCCGAAGGGGCACTGAAGCTTTCTTT	CATRRGTEAFF
NA	NA	TRBJ2-7	TRBV5-4	TGTGCCAGCACAAGATCCGGGACCGGGCTCACCTACGAGCAGTACTTC	CASTRSGTGLTYEQYF
few	TRBD2	TRBJ2-7	TRBV27	TGTGCCAGCAGCCCAAATAGCGGGAGTCTCTACGAGCAGTACTTC	CASSPNSGSLYEQYF
few	NA	TRBJ1-2	TRBV15	TGTGCCACCAGCAGGGGATCACGGCCCGGGGGCTACACCTTC	CATSRGSRPGGYTF
NA	NA	TRBJ2-3	TRBV2	TGTGCCAGCAGTGGGACTCCCCGGGCAGATACGCAGTATTTT	CASSGTPRADTQYF